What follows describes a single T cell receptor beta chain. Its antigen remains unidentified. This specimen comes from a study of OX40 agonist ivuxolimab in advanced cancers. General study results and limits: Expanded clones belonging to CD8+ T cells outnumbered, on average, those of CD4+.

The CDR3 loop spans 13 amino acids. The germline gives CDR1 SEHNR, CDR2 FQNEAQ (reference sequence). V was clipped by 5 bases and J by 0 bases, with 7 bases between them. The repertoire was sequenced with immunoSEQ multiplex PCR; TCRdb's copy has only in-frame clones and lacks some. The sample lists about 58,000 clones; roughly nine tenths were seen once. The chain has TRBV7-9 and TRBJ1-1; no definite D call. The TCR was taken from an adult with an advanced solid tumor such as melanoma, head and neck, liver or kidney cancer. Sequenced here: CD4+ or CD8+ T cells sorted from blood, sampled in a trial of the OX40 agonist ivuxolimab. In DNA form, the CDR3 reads TGTGCCAGCAGCGACCCGGTGAACACTGAAGCTTTCTTT. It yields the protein CASSDPVNTEAFF. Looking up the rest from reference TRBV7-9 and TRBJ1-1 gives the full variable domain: DTGVSQNPRHKITKRGQNVTFRCDPISEHNRLYWYRQTLGQGPEFLTYFQNEAQLEKSRLLSDRFSAERPKGSFSTLEIQRTEQGDSAMYLCASSDPVNTEAFFGQGTRLTVV.